One sample yielded the 23 T cell receptor beta chains listed below, sequenced in a study of blood T cell repertoires in COVID-19. Using immunoSEQ multiplex PCR, the repertoire was profiled, and TCRdb retains in-frame clones only, with some absent. This sample has about 290,000 clones, with over 80% found just once. Sequenced sample: peripheral blood. The receptors originated from a woman aged 50 to 60 with active or convalescent COVID-19.

The rearrangement uses TRBV3-1 (or the pseudogene TRBV3-2) and TRBJ1-1, with D perhaps matching TRBD1 (5 bases). The V end lost 1 base, the J end lost 0 bases, and 9 bases lay between the germline ends. This CDR3 has 15 amino acids. Germline V gene lookup returns CDR1 LGHDT and CDR2 YNNKEL (reference sequence). CDR3 residues: CASSQGQIMNTEAFF. The DNA for the CDR3 is TGTGCCAGCAGCCAAGGACAGATCATGAACACTGAAGCTTTCTTT.

The chain recombines TRBV10-3 with TRBJ1-1, with 8 bases that match TRBD1. The V segment lost 5 bases and the J segment 5 bases; nucleotides outside the gene matches: 7. CDR1 is ENHRY, CDR2 SYGVKD, per germline. The CDR3 extends over 14 amino acids. The CDR3 spells CAISLQGVGTEAFF. In nucleotides, the CDR3 is TGTGCCATCAGTCTACAGGGGGTTGGGACTGAAGCTTTCTTT.

This clone appeared a single time. The CDR3 sequence is CASSLSGGQPQHF. The CDR3 region has the DNA TGCGCCAGCAGCTTGTCTGGGGGGCAGCCCCAGCATTTT. The rearrangement joins TRBV5-1 to TRBJ1-5, with a tentative D call TRBD1 (5 bases). Per germline, CDR1 SGHRS and CDR2 YFSETQ. V lost 1 base and J lost 7, with 9 bases in between. This CDR3 is built from 13 residues.

This chain joins TRBV4-2 and TRBJ2-3; 8 bases fit TRBD2. CDR1 and CDR2 (germline): LGHNA, YNFKEQ. V dropped 0 bases and J dropped 3; count of bases not matched to a gene: 8. CDR3 length equals 17 residues. The CDR3 region is CASSQELTGGFTDTQYF. The CDR3 DNA reads TGTGCCAGCAGCCAAGAACTAACGGGAGGGTTTACAGATACGCAGTATTTT.

The chain has TRBV19 and TRBJ1-3; D is ambiguous. Trimming pared 2 bases from V and 4 bases from J, leaving 3 bases between. Germline-derived CDR1 and CDR2 are LNHDA and SQIVND (reference sequence). This CDR3 has 12 amino acids. The CDR3 protein is CASSILGNTIYF. CDR3 nucleotide sequence: TGTGCCAGTAGTATATTAGGAAACACCATATATTTT.

V gene TRBV6-5 combines with J gene TRBJ2-7; D gene unclear. The CDR3 runs 14 residues. V lost 2 bases to trimming and J lost 0 bases, with 8 bases between them. Germline CDR1 is MNHEY and CDR2 is SVGAGI. The CDR3 is CASSYRRSSYEQYF. The CDR3 region has the DNA TGTGCCAGCAGTTACCGGCGGAGCTCCTACGAGCAGTACTTC.

The CDR3 DNA sequence: TGTGCCAGCAGCTTGGCCACGAGAACCGGGGAGCTGTTTTTT. It encodes CASSLATRTGELFF. The genes are TRBV5-4 and TRBJ2-2; D ambiguous. The germline V gene has CDR1 SGHNT and CDR2 YYREEE (reference sequence). The CDR3 totals 14 residues. Between the trimmed V and J ends, which lost 0 bases and 5 bases, there was a span of 8 bases. The full variable domain, rest sourced from reference TRBV5-4 and TRBJ2-2, is ETGVTQSPTHLIKTRGQQVTLRCSSQSGHNTVSWYQQALGQGPQFIFQYYREEENGRGNFPPRFSGLQFPNYSSELNVNALELDDSALYLCASSLATRTGELFFGEGSRLTVL.

The rearrangement links TRBV28 to TRBJ2-1, with 8 bases lining up with TRBD1. The CDR3 totals 15 residues. Germline V gene sequence: CDR1 MDHEN, CDR2 SYDVKM. V trimming: 6 bases; J trimming: 7 bases; junction bases outside the gene matches: 11. CDR3 in DNA: TGTGCCAGCAGCCTTGGACAGGGAAGGGGGAATGAGCAGTTCTTC. Translation: CASSLGQGRGNEQFF.

The V call is TRBV19, the J call TRBJ2-3, with a tentative D call TRBD2 (6 bases). Trimming cost V 3 bases and J 6 bases, with 19 bases left between them. Germline loops: CDR1 LNHDA, CDR2 SQIVND (reference sequence). This CDR3 has 16 amino acids. DNA of the CDR3: TGTGCCAGTAGTATGATAGCGGTGGGTTTGGTCGATACGCAGTATTTT. It translates to CASSMIAVGLVDTQYF.

CDR3 loop: CASSSGTGVNTEAFF. CDR3 DNA: TGTGCCAGCAGTTCCGGGACAGGGGTGAACACTGAAGCTTTCTTT. The chain recombines TRBV6-5 with TRBJ1-1; 10 nucleotides align to TRBD1. Germline V gene data show CDR1 as MNHEY and CDR2 as SVGAGI. This CDR3 region has 15 residues. The trim removed 4 bases at V and 0 bases at J, leaving 2 bases unmatched.

The V call is TRBV28, the J call TRBJ2-6, with a possible D match to TRBD2 (6 bases). The germline CDR1 and CDR2 sequences are MDHEN and SYDVKM. V shed 6 bases and J shed 2 bases, with 8 bases lying between them. The CDR3 covers 14 residues. The CDR3 loop reads CASRWGAGANVLTF. The CDR3 bases are TGTGCCAGCAGATGGGGGGCTGGGGCCAACGTCCTGACTTTC.

This clone has only a few counts. The rearrangement uses TRBV30 and TRBJ2-1; TRBD2 agrees at 11 bases. Germline values: CDR1 GTSNPN, CDR2 SVGIG (reference sequence). With 4 bases clipped from V and 2 bases from J, the junction kept 7 bases outside the gene matches. CDR3 size: 16 residues. CDR3 DNA: TGTGCCTGGATGGGACTAGCGGCCTCAGCCTACAATGAGCAGTTCTTC. Its protein product is CAWMGLAASAYNEQFF. The full variable domain, rest sourced from reference TRBV30 and TRBJ2-1, is SQTIHQWPATLVQPVGSPLSLECTVEGTSNPNLYWYRQAAGRGLQLLFYSVGIGQISSEVPQNLSASRPQDRQFILSSKKLLLSDSGFYLCAWMGLAASAYNEQFFGPGTRLTVL.

This chain connects TRBV5-1 to TRBJ1-6; perhaps TRBD1 as D (6 bases). The CDR3 length is 15 residues. The germline V and J ends were trimmed by 0 bases and 8 bases, with 12 bases remaining between them. In germline, CDR1 is SGHRS, CDR2 YFSETQ. The CDR3 loop is CASSLAGQRDSPLHF. The CDR3 DNA follows: TGCGCCAGCAGCTTGGCCGGACAGCGAGATTCACCCCTCCACTTT.

The V gene is TRBV2, the J gene TRBJ1-4; 8 bases line up with TRBD1. The germline gives CDR1 SNHLY, CDR2 FYNNEI. Unmatched junction bases numbered 15, after V lost 11 bases and J lost 4 bases. This CDR3 comprises 16 residues. CDR3 nucleotides: TGTGCCTGTACCGACAGGGGCCCAGGCCTTAATGAAAAACTGTTTTTT. Its protein is CACTDRGPGLNEKLFF.

The V and J genes are TRBV24-1 and TRBJ1-5; D is uncertain. The CDR3 has 16 residues. Looked up from germline, CDR1 is KGHDR and CDR2 is SFDVKD. V gave up 3 bases and J gave up 0 bases, with 11 bases separating them. CDR3 in amino acids: CATSDAGRASNQPQHF. The CDR3 bases are TGTGCCACCAGTGATGCGGGAAGGGCTAGCAATCAGCCCCAGCATTTT.

This clone showed up just a few times. This chain connects TRBV30 to TRBJ2-7; TRBD2 matches 7 bases. Germline assignment: CDR1 GTSNPN and CDR2 SVGIG (reference sequence). Losses at the gene ends were 3 bases for V and 6 bases for J; bases not matched to a gene: 8. CDR3 length: 13 residues. The CDR3 here is CAWRSSGSGEQYF. The CDR3 bases are TGTGCCTGGAGATCTAGCGGCTCTGGCGAGCAGTACTTC.

The V gene is TRBV5-6, the J gene TRBJ2-1; no definite D call. Per germline, CDR1 SGHDT and CDR2 YYEEEE. The length of the CDR3 is 16 residues. The germline V and J ends were trimmed by 0 bases and 0 bases, with 10 bases remaining between them. The DNA for the CDR3 is TGTGCCAGCAGCTTGGGGTTACCGAGCTCCTACAATGAGCAGTTCTTC. Its protein is CASSLGLPSSYNEQFF. Supplemented by reference TRBV5-6 and TRBJ2-1, the full variable domain reads DAGVTQSPTHLIKTRGQQVTLRCSPKSGHDTVSWYQQALGQGPQFIFQYYEEEERQRGNFPDRFSGHQFPNYSSELNVNALLLGDSALYLCASSLGLPSSYNEQFFGPGTRLTVL.

This clone occurred once. The chain couples TRBV28 to TRBJ1-2; the D is unclear. The CDR3 has 14 residues. The V and J ends lost 2 bases and 0 bases respectively, with 7 bases between them. The germline CDR1 and CDR2 sequences are MDHEN and SYDVKM. The CDR3 DNA is TGTGCCAGCAGTTTAATACAGCCTAACTATGGCTACACCTTC. Translation: CASSLIQPNYGYTF.

CDR3 protein: CASSQDRGGTEAFF. As DNA, the CDR3 is TGCGCCAGCAGCCAGGACAGGGGAGGGACTGAAGCTTTCTTT. The V call is TRBV5-1, the J call TRBJ1-1; the match to TRBD1 covers 9 bases. V gave up 4 bases and J gave up 5 bases; unmatched junction bases: 6. The CDR3 runs to 14 residues. Germline V gene data show CDR1 as SGHRS and CDR2 as YFSETQ.

This clone showed up just once. The chain employs TRBV28 and TRBJ1-2, with 7 bases identical to TRBD1. With V trimmed by 3 bases and J by 5 bases, 6 bases remained unmatched. Germline lookup yields CDR1 MDHEN and CDR2 SYDVKM. The CDR3 runs 14 residues. CDR3 in DNA: TGTGCCAGCAGTTTCGCGGGACAGCTATATGGCTACACCTTC. Residues: CASSFAGQLYGYTF.

This sequence joins TRBV19 and TRBJ1-5; tentative D call: TRBD1 (5 bases). The CDR3 is made up of 14 amino acids. Germline CDR1 reads LNHDA; CDR2 reads SQIVND (reference sequence). Trimming removed 0 bases from V and 5 bases from J, with 8 bases in between. In DNA form, the CDR3 reads TGTGCCAGTAGTATAGAGGGGGAGGATCAGCCCCAGCATTTT. Its translation: CASSIEGEDQPQHF.

This clone was counted between two and nine times. CDR3 sequence reads: CASSIGGGKQYF. In DNA, the CDR3 is TGTGCCAGTAGTATAGGGGGCGGAAAGCAGTACTTC. The chain carries TRBV19 and TRBJ2-7; D may be TRBD1 (5 bases). Germline V gene sequence: CDR1 LNHDA, CDR2 SQIVND (reference sequence). The CDR3 has 12 residues. V lost 1 base to trimming and J lost 8 bases, with 9 bases between them.

The rearrangement joins TRBV6-5 to TRBJ1-4, with D possibly matching TRBD1 (6 bases). Deletions cut 5 bases from V and 4 bases from J, with 14 bases between. Germline CDR1 and CDR2: MNHEY and SVGAGI. This CDR3 is 15 amino acids long. The CDR3 DNA is TGTGCCAGCAGTCCCCTGACAGGCCGTAATGAAAAACTGTTTTTT. As protein: CASSPLTGRNEKLFF.